The TCR beta chain under discussion was sequenced for a study of response to subunit inactivated influenza vaccine (dated by TCRdb to 2016 to 2019). Looking at the study overall: Deep quantitative profiling of the T cell receptor repertoire was used in the study to follow responses to a trivalent subunit inactivated influenza vaccine.

A word on this clonotype: The target of this receptor is not known. No much larger clone exists at a distance of one base, and base qualities are not known.

Clipping removes 4 bases from V and 1 base from J, with 11 as the unmatched junction base count. The germline V gene (reference sequence) supplies CDR1 DFQATT and CDR2 SNEGSKA. Including the terminal cysteine and phenylalanine, the CDR3 comprises 19 residues. The only DNA kept is the CDR3, 57 bases in frame from the first base. The full study reports these points: According to the authors, only a limited number of new T cells may be recruited by each seasonal influenza vaccination.

Library preparation was by RT-PCR. Sequencing used an Illumina HiSeq 2500. Using fastp at Q25 and MiXCR, TCRdb reprocessed the public reads and kept productive beta chains. Here each entry gathers all rows of one CDR3 protein and keeps the most common genes and DNA. For this sample the table gives around 650,000 distinct CDR3 sequences, of which more than 15% were detected only once. Clones ranked in the top ten supply around a tenth of the sample. This specimen was PBMCs from blood, taken 11 to 12 days after vaccination. The TCR originated in a man between 50 and 59 years old who received an inactivated influenza vaccine. Donor details come from another sample of the same person, matched by shared clones. The rearrangement combines TRBV20-1 with TRBJ2-3; 16 central bases correspond to TRBD2. The DNA is as follows: TGCAGTGCTACCTCGGGACTAGCGGGGGGGCCGCGGCGCACAGATACGCAGTATTTT. This translates into CSATSGLAGGPRRTDTQYF.